This TCR beta chain stems from a study of blood T cell repertoires in COVID-19. In the study overall: The cDNA or gDNA used as material had been derived from T cells, B-cell-depleted T cells, or PBMCs.

The recovered donors of Cohort 3 showed two negative PCRs, clearance, or symptom resolution. Trimming at V came to 4 bases and at J to 2 bases, leaving 7 bases not matched to a gene. The CDR3 consists of 15 residues. Per the germline V gene, CDR1 is SGHRS and CDR2 is YFSETQ. Original methodology: It was from reference gene primer amplification that nucleated cell counts were estimated. Here immunoSEQ multiplex PCR was the method, and the copy in TCRdb shows in-frame clones only, minus some. That table gives V, J and clone size, and the DNA gave D and trimming. The table has 150,000 or so clones, 70% to 90% seen once.

This chain uses TRBV5-1 with TRBJ2-3; 7 nucleotides align to TRBD2. Sequencing was carried out using PBMCs or T cells enriched from blood (not recorded which). The sequence was obtained from a woman in her 50s who had recovered from COVID-19. CDR3 amino acids: CASSPLAENTDTQYF. DNA for the CDR3: TGCGCCAGCAGCCCGCTAGCGGAAAACACAGATACGCAGTATTTT.